A selection of T cell receptor beta chains follows, all from one sample in a study of blood T cell repertoires in COVID-19. The repertoire was sequenced with immunoSEQ multiplex PCR; TCRdb's copy has only in-frame clones and lacks some. This sample has 250,000 or so clones, with 80% to 90% found just once. Sequenced input: PBMCs or T cells enriched from blood (not recorded which). The receptors originated from a woman in her twenties or thirties with acute COVID-19. The conserved cysteine and the conserved F or W are not part of the CDR3 here.

cdr3_aa: ASSPTGAAEKLF
v_call: TRBV18

cdr3_aa: ASSLLPSGSTDTQY
v_call: TRBV11-1

cdr3_aa: ASSFPHGNEKLF
v_call: TRBV7-9

cdr3_aa: ASSQEDEQY
v_call: TRBV3-1/TRBV3-2

cdr3_aa: ASSPLAGGPDEQF
v_call: TRBV14

cdr3_aa: ASSFGGLNEQF
v_call: TRBV7-9

cdr3_aa: ASGPGLAGGQETQY
v_call: TRBV12-5

cdr3_aa: ASSTQLRLAGLYEQY
v_call: TRBV21-1

cdr3_aa: ASSPEEGLRHNEQF
v_call: TRBV3-1/TRBV3-2

cdr3_aa: SVEDLLTEKTYGYT
v_call: TRBV29-1

cdr3_aa: ASRRLAGQYEQY
v_call: TRBV6-5

cdr3_aa: ASSVQRNGELF
v_call: TRBV2

cdr3_aa: ASSGTGGNQPQH
v_call: TRBV7-9

cdr3_aa: ASKGGSNQPQH
v_call: TRBV19

cdr3_aa: ASTGQGWNEQF
v_call: TRBV14

cdr3_aa: ASSLEGTSTDTQY
v_call: TRBV5-1

cdr3_aa: ASSPNIRDGYT
v_call: TRBV18

cdr3_aa: ASSQREQGYTGELF
v_call: TRBV4-2